What follows are 4 T cell receptor beta chains derived from one specimen sequenced in a study of low-dose radiotherapy and immunotherapy resistance in tumors. Primers targeting TRAV and TRBV primed first-strand cDNA, covering alpha and beta chains. Over about 19 PCR cycles, TCRs were amplified from a constant-region primer and V-primer adapter. Each CDR3 protein is one row after TCRdb ran MiXCR on the reads. In the table there are about 12,000 distinct CDR3 sequences, under 85% of which are singletons. These receptors all come from a human donor with advanced metastatic prostate, ovarian, gallbladder or colorectal cancer (not recorded which). This table probably holds off-target reads from a library built for another chain.

The chain combines TRBV12-3 or TRBV12-4 with TRBJ1-2; D ambiguous. The CDR3 length is 12 residues. V lost 6 bases, J lost 12 bases, and 17 bases lay in between. The CDR3 DNA sequence: TGTGCCAGCAGCCCTCAGAGGGAACGGAACACCTTC. This sequence encodes CASSPQRERNTF.

This clonotype was seen once. The V and J genes are TRBV7-2 and TRBJ1-1; D unclear. This CDR3 has 13 amino acids. Deletions cut 3 bases from V and 1 base from J, with 6 bases between. Germline assignment: CDR1 SGHTA and CDR2 FQGNSA. The CDR3 region has the DNA TGTGCCAGCAGCTTCGGCGGGAACACTGAAGCTTTCTTT. Its protein product is CASSFGGNTEAFF.

The chain links TRBV6-2 or TRBV6-3 to TRBJ2-7; 11 nucleotides line up with TRBD2. V shed 2 bases, J shed 3 bases, and the junction held 9 bases outside the gene matches. Germline CDR1 reads MNHEY; CDR2 reads SVGEGT. CDR3 length: 17 amino acids. The CDR3 DNA sequence: TGTGCCAGCAGTTACCGCCGGACTAGCGGGCCCTTCTACGAGCAGTACTTC. Amino acid sequence: CASSYRRTSGPFYEQYF.

The chain links TRBV20-1 to TRBJ2-1; D is unresolved. The V end lost 8 bases, the J end lost 7 bases, and 12 bases lay between the germline ends. CDR1 is DFQATT, CDR2 SNEGSKA, per germline (reference sequence). CDR3 length: 11 residues. The CDR3 DNA sequence: TGCAGTTCTCCCAAAAGAAATGAGCAGTTCTTC. Protein: CSSPKRNEQFF.